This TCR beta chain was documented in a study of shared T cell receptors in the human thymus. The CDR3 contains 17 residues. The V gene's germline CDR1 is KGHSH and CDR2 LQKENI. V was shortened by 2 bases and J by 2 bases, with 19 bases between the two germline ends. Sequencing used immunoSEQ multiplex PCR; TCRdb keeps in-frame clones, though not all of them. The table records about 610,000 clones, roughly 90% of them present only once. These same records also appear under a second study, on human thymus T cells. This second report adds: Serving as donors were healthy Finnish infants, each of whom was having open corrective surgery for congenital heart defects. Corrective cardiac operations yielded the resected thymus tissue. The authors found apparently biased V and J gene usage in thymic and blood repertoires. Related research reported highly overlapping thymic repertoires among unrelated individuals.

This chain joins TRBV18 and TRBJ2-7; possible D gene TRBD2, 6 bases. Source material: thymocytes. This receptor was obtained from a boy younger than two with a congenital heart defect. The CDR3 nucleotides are TGTGCCAGCTCACCAGGGCTGGAGGGGACTGACCCCTACGAGCAGTACTTC. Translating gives CASSPGLEGTDPYEQYF.